The clone carrying this T cell receptor beta chain has at least ten counts. The antigen remains undetermined. This specimen comes from a study of neurological immune-mediated disorders. Study-wide background: The multiple sclerosis group of approximately 35 included roughly 31 relapsing-remitting and 3 secondary progressive patients.

General observations from the study: Clinical features showed no association with the multiple sclerosis repertoire cluster, and MRI features showed none either. The study found the most TCR clonal expansion in HTLV-1-associated myelopathy and the least in multiple sclerosis, below healthy controls.

This CDR3 has 16 amino acids. Trimming removed 3 bases from V and 4 bases from J; junction bases left unmatched: 10. Germline CDR1 is SGHRS and CDR2 is YFSETQ. One entry per CDR3 protein, called by TCRdb with MiXCR from the 5' RACE reads. The sample has tens of thousands of distinct CDR3 sequences; roughly 5.5% are singletons. Unsorted libraries used 2 million PBMCs kept at -80 degrees C. The sample was PBMCs. This clonotype originated in a man aged 18 to 30 with multiple sclerosis. The chain links TRBV5-1 to TRBJ1-2; 9 bases agree with TRBD1. The CDR3 nucleotides read TGCGCCAGCAGCTCGGAGGGACAGGGAGCCCGCTATGGCTACACCTTC. Protein: CASSSEGQGARYGYTF.